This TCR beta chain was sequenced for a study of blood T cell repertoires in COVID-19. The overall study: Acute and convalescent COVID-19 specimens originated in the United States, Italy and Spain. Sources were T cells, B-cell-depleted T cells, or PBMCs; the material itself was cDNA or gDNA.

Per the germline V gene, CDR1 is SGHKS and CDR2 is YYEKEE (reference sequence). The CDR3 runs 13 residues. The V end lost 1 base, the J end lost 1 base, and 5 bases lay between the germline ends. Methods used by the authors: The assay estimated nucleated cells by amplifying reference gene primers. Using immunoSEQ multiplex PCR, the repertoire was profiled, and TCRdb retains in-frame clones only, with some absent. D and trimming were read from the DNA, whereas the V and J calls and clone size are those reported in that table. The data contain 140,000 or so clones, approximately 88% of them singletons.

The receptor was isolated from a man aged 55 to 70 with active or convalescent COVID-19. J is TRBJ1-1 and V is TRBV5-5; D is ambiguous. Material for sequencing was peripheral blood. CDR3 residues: CASSLLSNTEAFF. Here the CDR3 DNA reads TGTGCCAGCAGCTTGCTCTCGAACACTGAAGCTTTCTTT.